This T cell receptor beta chain is drawn from a study of STAT5B mutations in CD4+ large granular lymphocyte leukemia. Whole-study results and caveats: Patient CD4-sorted repertoires looked more clonal than healthy CD4+ repertoires, even without putative leukemic clones.

The assay was run at survey level. As handled by the study authors: Productive clonotypes were detectable down to 2.59 x 10-5 frequency. Sequencing was performed with immunoSEQ multiplex PCR; in TCRdb, only in-frame clones are kept and a portion is missing. V and J calls and clone size come straight from that table; D and trimming were deduced from the DNA. The repertoire holds approximately 24,000 clones, with under 80% as singletons. With respect to this clone: The target antigen is unknown.

Germline V lookup: CDR1 SGHTA, CDR2 FQGNSA. The CDR3 spans 14 residues. Trimming removed 0 bases from V and 4 bases from J, with 8 bases in between. This TCR was recovered from a human donor in good health. Sequenced sample: CD4+ T cells from blood buffy coats. The chain couples TRBV7-2 to TRBJ2-3, with a weak D call TRBD1 (5 bases). CDR3 residues: CASSLAGQADTQYF. The CDR3 DNA reads as TGTGCCAGCAGCTTAGCGGGGCAGGCAGATACGCAGTATTTT. Supplemented by reference TRBV7-2 and TRBJ2-3, the full variable domain reads GAGVSQSPSNKVTEKGKDVELRCDPISGHTALYWYRQSLGQGLEFLIYFQGNSAPDKSGLPSDRFSAERTGGSVSTLTIQRTQQEDSAVYLCASSLAGQADTQYFGPGTRLTVL.